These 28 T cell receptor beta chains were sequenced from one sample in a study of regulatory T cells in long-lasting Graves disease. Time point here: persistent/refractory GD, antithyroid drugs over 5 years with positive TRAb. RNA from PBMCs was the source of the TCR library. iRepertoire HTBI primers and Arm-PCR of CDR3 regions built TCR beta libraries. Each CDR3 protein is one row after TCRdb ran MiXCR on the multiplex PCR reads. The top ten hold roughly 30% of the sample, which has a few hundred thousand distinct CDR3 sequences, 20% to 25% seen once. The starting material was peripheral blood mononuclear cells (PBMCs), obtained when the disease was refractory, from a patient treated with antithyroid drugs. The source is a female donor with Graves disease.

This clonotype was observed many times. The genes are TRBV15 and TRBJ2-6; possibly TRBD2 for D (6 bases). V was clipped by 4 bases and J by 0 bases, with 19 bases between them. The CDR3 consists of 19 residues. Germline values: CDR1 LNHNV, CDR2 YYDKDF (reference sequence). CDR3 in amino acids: CATSKGVPGLNSGANVLTF. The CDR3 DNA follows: TGTGCCACCAGCAAAGGGGTCCCGGGACTGAACTCTGGGGCCAACGTCCTGACTTTC.

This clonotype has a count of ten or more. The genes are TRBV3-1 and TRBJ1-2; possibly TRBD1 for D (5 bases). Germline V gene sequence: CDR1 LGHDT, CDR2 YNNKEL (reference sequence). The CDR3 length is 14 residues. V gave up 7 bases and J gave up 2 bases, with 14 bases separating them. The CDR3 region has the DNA TGTGCCAGCACCCCTACGACAGACAACTATGGCTACACCTTC. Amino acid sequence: CASTPTTDNYGYTF. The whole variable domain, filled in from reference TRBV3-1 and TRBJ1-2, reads DTAVSQTPKYLVTQMGNDKSIKCEQNLGHDTMYWYKQDSKKFLKIMFSYNNKELIINETVPNRFSPKSPDKAHLNLHINSLELGDSAVYFCASTPTTDNYGYTFGSGTRLTVV.

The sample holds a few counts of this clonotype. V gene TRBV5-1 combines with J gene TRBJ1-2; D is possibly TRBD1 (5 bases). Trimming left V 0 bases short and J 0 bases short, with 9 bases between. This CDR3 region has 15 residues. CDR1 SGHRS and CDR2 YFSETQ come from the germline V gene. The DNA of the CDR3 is TGCGCCAGCAGCTTGGACAGGCAGACTAACTATGGCTACACCTTC. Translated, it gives CASSLDRQTNYGYTF.

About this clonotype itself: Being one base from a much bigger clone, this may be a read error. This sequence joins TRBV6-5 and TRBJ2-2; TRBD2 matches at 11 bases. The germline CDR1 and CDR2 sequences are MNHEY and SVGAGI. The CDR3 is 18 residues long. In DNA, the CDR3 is TGTGGCAGCAGTTACTCGACTAGCGGGAAGACGAACACCGGGGAGCTGTTTTTT. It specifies CGSSYSTSGKTNTGELFF.

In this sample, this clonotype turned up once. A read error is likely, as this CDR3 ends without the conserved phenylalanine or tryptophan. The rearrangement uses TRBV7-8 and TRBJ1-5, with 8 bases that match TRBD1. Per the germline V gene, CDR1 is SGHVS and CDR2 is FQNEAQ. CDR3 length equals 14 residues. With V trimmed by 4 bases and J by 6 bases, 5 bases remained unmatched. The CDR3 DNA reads TGTGCCAGCAGCTCTCAGGGGGCCGGTCAGCCCCAGCATCTT. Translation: CASSSQGAGQPQHL.

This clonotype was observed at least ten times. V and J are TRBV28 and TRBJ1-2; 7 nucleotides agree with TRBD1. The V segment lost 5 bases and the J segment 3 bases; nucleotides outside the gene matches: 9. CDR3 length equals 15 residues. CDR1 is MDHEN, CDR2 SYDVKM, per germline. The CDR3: CASSPSRGPHYGYTF. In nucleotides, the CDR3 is TGTGCCAGCAGTCCGTCGAGGGGGCCGCACTATGGCTACACCTTC.

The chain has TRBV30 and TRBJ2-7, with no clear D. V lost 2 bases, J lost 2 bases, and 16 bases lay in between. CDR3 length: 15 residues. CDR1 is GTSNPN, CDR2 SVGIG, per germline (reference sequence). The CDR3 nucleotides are TGTGCCTGGAGTCTTACTATAGGGTCGACCTACGAGCAGTACTTC. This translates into CAWSLTIGSTYEQYF.

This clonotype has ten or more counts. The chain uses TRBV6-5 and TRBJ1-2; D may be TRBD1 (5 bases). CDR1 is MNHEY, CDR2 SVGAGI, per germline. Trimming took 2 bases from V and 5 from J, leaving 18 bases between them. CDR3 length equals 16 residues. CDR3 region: CASSYVAGGVRYGYTF. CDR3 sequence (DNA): TGTGCCAGCAGTTACGTTGCTGGAGGGGTTAGATATGGCTACACCTTC.

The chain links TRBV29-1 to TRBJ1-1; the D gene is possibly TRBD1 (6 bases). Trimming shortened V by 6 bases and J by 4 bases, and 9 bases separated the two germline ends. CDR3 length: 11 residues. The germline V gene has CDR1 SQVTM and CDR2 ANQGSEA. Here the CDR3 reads CSVQGSTEAFF. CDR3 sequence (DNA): TGCAGCGTGCAGGGGAGCACTGAAGCTTTCTTT.

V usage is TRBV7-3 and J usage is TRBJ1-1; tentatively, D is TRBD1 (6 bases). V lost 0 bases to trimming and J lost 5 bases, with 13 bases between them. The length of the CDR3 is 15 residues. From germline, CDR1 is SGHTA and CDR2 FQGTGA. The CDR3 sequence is CASSLTPGGGTEAFF. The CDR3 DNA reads TGTGCCAGCAGCTTAACCCCAGGAGGGGGGACTGAAGCTTTCTTT.

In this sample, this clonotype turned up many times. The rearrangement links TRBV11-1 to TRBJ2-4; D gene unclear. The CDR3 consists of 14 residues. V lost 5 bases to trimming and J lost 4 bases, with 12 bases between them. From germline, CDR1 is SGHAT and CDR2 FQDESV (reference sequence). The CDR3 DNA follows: TGTGCCAGCAGCACCGTCGATGGGAAAAACATTCAGTACTTC. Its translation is CASSTVDGKNIQYF.

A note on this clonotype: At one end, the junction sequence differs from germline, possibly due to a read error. The DNA of the CDR3 is TGTGCCAGCAGCGTAGCTTCGGACAGGGGCGGAAAGGAAGGCTACACCTTC. Residues: CASSVASDRGGKEGYTF. The J gene is TRBJ1-2, the V gene TRBV7-9; TRBD1 matches at 9 bases. The CDR3 loop spans 17 amino acids. Germline CDR1 SEHNR, CDR2 FQNEAQ (reference sequence).

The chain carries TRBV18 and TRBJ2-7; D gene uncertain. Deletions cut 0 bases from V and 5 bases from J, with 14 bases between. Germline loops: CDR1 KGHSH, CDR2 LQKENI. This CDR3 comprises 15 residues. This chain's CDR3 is CASSPPGPSDDEQYF. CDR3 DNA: TGTGCCAGCTCACCACCTGGGCCGAGTGACGACGAGCAGTACTTC.

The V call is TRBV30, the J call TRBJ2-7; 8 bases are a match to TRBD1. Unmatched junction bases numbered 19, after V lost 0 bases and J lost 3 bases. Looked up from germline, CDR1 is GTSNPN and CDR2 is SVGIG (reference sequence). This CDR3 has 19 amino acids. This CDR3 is CAWSVSGMDRVEIVYEQYF. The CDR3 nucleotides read TGTGCCTGGAGTGTAAGTGGGATGGACAGGGTGGAAATAGTCTACGAGCAGTACTTC.

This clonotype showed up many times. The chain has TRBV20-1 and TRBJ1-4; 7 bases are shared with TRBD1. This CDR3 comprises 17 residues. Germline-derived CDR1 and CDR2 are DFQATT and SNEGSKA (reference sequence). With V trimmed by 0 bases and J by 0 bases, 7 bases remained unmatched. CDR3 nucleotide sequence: TGCAGTGCTAGAGAGTGGGGGACAGTCTCAACTAATGAAAAACTGTTTTTT. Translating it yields CSAREWGTVSTNEKLFF.

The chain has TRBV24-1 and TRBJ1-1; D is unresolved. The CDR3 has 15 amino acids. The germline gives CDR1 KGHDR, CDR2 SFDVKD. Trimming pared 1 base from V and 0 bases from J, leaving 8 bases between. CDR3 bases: TGTGCCACCAGTGATTTCGGGTGGATGAACACTGAAGCTTTCTTT. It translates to CATSDFGWMNTEAFF.

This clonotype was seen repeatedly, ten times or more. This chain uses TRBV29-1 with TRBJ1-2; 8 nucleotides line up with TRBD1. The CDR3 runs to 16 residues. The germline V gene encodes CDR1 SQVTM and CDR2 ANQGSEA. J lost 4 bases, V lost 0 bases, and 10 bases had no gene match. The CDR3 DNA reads TGCAGCGTTGAAGATCGTCGGGACAGGCTTACCTATGGCTACACCTTC. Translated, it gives CSVEDRRDRLTYGYTF.

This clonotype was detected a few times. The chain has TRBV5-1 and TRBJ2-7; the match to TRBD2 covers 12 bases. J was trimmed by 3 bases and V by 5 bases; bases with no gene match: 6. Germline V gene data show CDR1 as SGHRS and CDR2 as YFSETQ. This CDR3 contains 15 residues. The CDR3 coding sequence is TGCGCCAGCAGGGAAAGGACTAGCGGGATCTACGAGCAGTACTTC. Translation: CASRERTSGIYEQYF.

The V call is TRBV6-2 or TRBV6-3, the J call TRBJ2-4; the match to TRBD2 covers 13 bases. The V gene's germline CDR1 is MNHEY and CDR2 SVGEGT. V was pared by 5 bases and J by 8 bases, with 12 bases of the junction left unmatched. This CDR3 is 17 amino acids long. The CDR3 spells CASSKRTSGRAWDIQYF. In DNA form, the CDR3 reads TGTGCCAGCAGTAAGAGAACTAGCGGGAGGGCCTGGGACATTCAGTACTTC.

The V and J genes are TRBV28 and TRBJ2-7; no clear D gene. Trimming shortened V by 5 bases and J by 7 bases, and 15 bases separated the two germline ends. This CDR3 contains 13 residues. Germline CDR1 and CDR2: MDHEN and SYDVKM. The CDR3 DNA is TGTGCCAGCAGTCGAGGTTCATCTTGGGAGCAGTACTTC. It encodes CASSRGSSWEQYF.

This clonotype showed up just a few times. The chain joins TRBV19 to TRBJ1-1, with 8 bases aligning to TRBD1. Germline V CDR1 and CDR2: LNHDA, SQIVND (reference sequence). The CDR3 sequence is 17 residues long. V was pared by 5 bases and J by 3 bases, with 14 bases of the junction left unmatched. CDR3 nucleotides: TGTGCCAGTAGTGGACAGGGCCCGAAGAGCCTGGACACTGAAGCTTTCTTT. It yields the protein CASSGQGPKSLDTEAFF.

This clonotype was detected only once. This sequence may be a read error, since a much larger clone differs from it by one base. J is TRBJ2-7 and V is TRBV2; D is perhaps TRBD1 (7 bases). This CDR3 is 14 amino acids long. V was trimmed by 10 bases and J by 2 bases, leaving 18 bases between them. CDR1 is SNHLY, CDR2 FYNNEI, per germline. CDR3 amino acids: CANRSAGQTYEQYF. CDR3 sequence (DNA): TGTGCCAACAGGTCCGCGGGACAGACCTACGAGCAGTACTTC.

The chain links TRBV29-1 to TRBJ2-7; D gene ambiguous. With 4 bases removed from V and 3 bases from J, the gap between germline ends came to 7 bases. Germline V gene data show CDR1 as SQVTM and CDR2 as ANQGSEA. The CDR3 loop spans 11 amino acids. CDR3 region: CSVGQNYEQYF. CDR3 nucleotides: TGCAGCGTTGGTCAAAACTACGAGCAGTACTTC.

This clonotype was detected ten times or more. CDR3 DNA sequence: TGTGCCAGCAGTTACGATCGGGACAGAGAGTGGATAGGCACTGAAGCTTTCTTT. Protein sequence: CASSYDRDREWIGTEAFF. The chain combines TRBV6-5 with TRBJ1-1, with 7 positions matching TRBD1. Germline lookup yields CDR1 MNHEY and CDR2 SVGAGI. Germline trimming cut 2 bases from V and 4 bases from J; bases unmatched to any gene: 16. The CDR3 spans 18 residues.

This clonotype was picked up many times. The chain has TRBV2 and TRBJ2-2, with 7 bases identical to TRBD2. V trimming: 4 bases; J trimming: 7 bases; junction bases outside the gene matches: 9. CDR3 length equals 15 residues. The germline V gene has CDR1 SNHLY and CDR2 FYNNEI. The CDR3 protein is CASSVRGRAVGELFF. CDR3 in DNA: TGTGCCAGCAGTGTACGTGGGAGGGCCGTCGGGGAGCTGTTTTTT.

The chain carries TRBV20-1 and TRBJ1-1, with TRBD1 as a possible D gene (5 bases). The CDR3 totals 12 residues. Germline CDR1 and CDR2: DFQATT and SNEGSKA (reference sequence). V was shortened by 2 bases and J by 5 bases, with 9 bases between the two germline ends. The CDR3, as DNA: TGCAGTGCTAGATCGGGGGTAACTGAAGCTTTCTTT. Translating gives CSARSGVTEAFF.

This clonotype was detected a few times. The CDR3 coding sequence is TGTGCCAGCTCACCAGGGACTACTAGCCAGCAGTACTTC. Translation: CASSPGTTSQQYF. This chain links TRBV18 with TRBJ2-7, with 7 bases identical to TRBD2. Germline V CDR1 and CDR2: KGHSH, LQKENI. This CDR3 spans 13 amino acids. The V segment lost 2 bases and the J segment 8 bases; nucleotides outside the gene matches: 6.

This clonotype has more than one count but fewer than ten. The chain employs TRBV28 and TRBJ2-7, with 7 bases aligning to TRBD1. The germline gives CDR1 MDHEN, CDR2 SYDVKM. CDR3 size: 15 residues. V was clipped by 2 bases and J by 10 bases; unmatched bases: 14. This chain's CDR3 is CASSLNSGQTPYQYF. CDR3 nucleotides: TGTGCCAGCAGTTTAAATTCGGGACAGACACCTTATCAGTACTTC. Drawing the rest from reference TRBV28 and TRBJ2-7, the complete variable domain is DVKVTQSSRYLVKRTGEKVFLECVQDMDHENMFWYRQDPGLGLRLIYFSYDVKMKEKGDIPEGYSVSREKKERFSLILESASTNQTSMYLCASSLNSGQTPYQYFGPGTRLTVT.